The next 20 T cell receptor beta chains were all read from a single sample in a study of blood T cell repertoires in COVID-19. Generated by immunoSEQ multiplex PCR, the TCRdb table keeps only in-frame clones and is missing some. This repertoire shows 250,000 to 400,000 clones, roughly 88% found once; its top ten account for 1.5% to 2%. Material: peripheral blood. All receptors derive from a woman aged 25 to 39 with COVID-19, enrolled during active disease.

This chain links TRBV7-2 with TRBJ1-5; D possibly corresponds to TRBD1 (6 bases). V lost 5 bases, J lost 7 bases, and 18 bases lay in between. Germline V gene sequence: CDR1 SGHTA, CDR2 FQGNSA. CDR3 length: 15 amino acids. The DNA of the CDR3 is TGTGCCAGCAGCCCCCAACTAAGGACAGAACAGCCCCAGCATTTT. Its translation: CASSPQLRTEQPQHF.

The V gene is TRBV6-4, the J gene TRBJ2-2, with unresolved D. CDR1 and CDR2 (germline): MRHNA, SNTAGT. This CDR3 comprises 12 residues. The V gene lost 6 bases and the J gene lost 3 bases, with 5 bases spanning the gap. In nucleotides, the CDR3 is TGTGCCAGCAGCCCCGACACCGGGGAGCTGTTTTTT. It is translated as CASSPDTGELFF.

The gene calls are TRBV11-3 and TRBJ1-2, with unresolved D. Germline CDR1 is SGHNT and CDR2 is YENEEA. CDR3 length: 15 amino acids. V lost 1 base, J lost 4 bases, and 13 bases lay in between. For the CDR3, the DNA is TGTGCCAGCAGCTTAGTGAGAGGTTCCCCCTATGGCTACACCTTC. Protein product: CASSLVRGSPYGYTF.

This clone was detected only once. The gene calls are TRBV7-8 and TRBJ1-5, with 7 bases matching TRBD1. The CDR3 runs to 16 residues. Germline-derived CDR1 and CDR2 are SGHVS and FQNEAQ. Trimming cost V 4 bases and J 3 bases; bases outside gene matches: 9. The CDR3 DNA sequence: TGTGCCAGCAGCTGGGGGGCAGGGGGACACAATCAGCCCCAGCATTTT. This gives the protein CASSWGAGGHNQPQHF.

Here the CDR3 reads CASSAGTGDTDTQYF. The CDR3, as DNA: TGCGCCAGCAGCGCCGGGACAGGAGACACAGATACGCAGTATTTT. V usage is TRBV10-1 and J usage is TRBJ2-3, with 8 bases fitting TRBD1. This CDR3 comprises 15 residues. Germline values: CDR1 WNHNN, CDR2 SYGVQD (reference sequence). With V trimmed by 6 bases and J by 2 bases, 7 bases remained unmatched.

This clone has only one observation. The chain links TRBV28 to TRBJ2-6; D unclear. The V and J ends lost 3 bases and 0 bases respectively, with 3 bases between them. The length of the CDR3 is 14 residues. Germline V gene data show CDR1 as MDHEN and CDR2 as SYDVKM. The CDR3 loop reads CASSFISGANVLTF. The CDR3 region has the DNA TGTGCCAGCAGTTTTATCTCTGGGGCCAACGTCCTGACTTTC.

The chain recombines TRBV6-5 with TRBJ1-2; 7 bases map to TRBD1. Per germline, CDR1 MNHEY and CDR2 SVGAGI. The CDR3 length is 13 residues. The V and J ends lost 6 bases and 7 bases, in that order; junction bases with no gene match: 8. In DNA, the CDR3 is TGTGCCAGCAGCCCCGACAGGGTTGGTGGCTACACCTTC. It encodes CASSPDRVGGYTF.

The chain combines TRBV6-5 with TRBJ2-7; 9 positions match TRBD1. This CDR3 comprises 13 residues. V lost 6 bases and J lost 3; bases outside the gene matches: 3. Per germline, CDR1 MNHEY and CDR2 SVGAGI. CDR3 region: CASRTGGVYEQYF. CDR3 in DNA: TGTGCCAGCAGGACAGGGGGGGTCTACGAGCAGTACTTC.

This clone appeared once. The rearrangement uses TRBV19 and TRBJ1-4; D not resolved. This CDR3 contains 13 residues. With 5 bases removed from V and 0 bases from J, the gap between germline ends came to 4 bases. The V gene's germline CDR1 is LNHDA and CDR2 SQIVND (reference sequence). The CDR3, as DNA: TGTGCCAGTAGTTCTTCAACTAATGAAAAACTGTTTTTT. Translating it yields CASSSSTNEKLFF.

The CDR3 region is CASSFGSGQETQYF. The DNA of the CDR3 is TGTGCCAGCAGCTTTGGGAGCGGCCAAGAGACCCAGTACTTC. The chain carries TRBV7-7 and TRBJ2-5; TRBD2 might be the D (5 bases). The CDR3 covers 14 residues. CDR1 and CDR2 (germline): SSHAT, FNYEAQ (reference sequence). Trimming shortened V by 3 bases and J by 1 base, and 9 bases separated the two germline ends.

This chain uses TRBV5-1 with TRBJ1-2, with unresolved D. V was clipped by 0 bases and J by 8 bases, with 14 bases between them. The CDR3 has 14 residues. Germline V lookup: CDR1 SGHRS, CDR2 YFSETQ. The CDR3 coding sequence is TGCGCCAGCAGCTTGGCGAGGCCAAGTGAGGGCTACACCTTC. As protein: CASSLARPSEGYTF.

The chain couples TRBV5-1 to TRBJ1-4, with D possibly being TRBD1 (6 bases). The length of the CDR3 is 14 residues. Germline CDR1 and CDR2: SGHRS and YFSETQ. V shed 4 bases and J shed 8 bases, with 15 bases lying between them. CDR3 in amino acids: CASSRGISAEKLFF. The CDR3, as DNA: TGCGCCAGCAGCAGGGGGATCTCGGCGGAAAAACTGTTTTTT.

V and J are TRBV6-4 and TRBJ2-3; TRBD1 might be the D (6 bases). V lost 0 bases, J lost 4 bases, and 8 bases lay in between. In germline, CDR1 is MRHNA, CDR2 SNTAGT. CDR3 size: 14 residues. CDR3 in DNA: TGTGCCAGCAGTGACTCCCCAGGGGCAGATACGCAGTATTTT. Translated, it gives CASSDSPGADTQYF.

The V call is TRBV19, the J call TRBJ1-2, with a possible D match to TRBD1 (6 bases). The germline V gene has CDR1 LNHDA and CDR2 SQIVND (reference sequence). V was cut by 0 bases and J by 7 bases, with 9 bases left in between. The CDR3 has 13 residues. CDR3 region: CASSIDRGSGYTF. Written as DNA, the CDR3 is TGTGCCAGTAGTATAGACAGGGGAAGTGGCTACACCTTC.

The rearrangement links TRBV2 to TRBJ1-5; 7 nucleotides line up with TRBD1. V trimming: 7 bases; J trimming: 9 bases; junction bases outside the gene matches: 9. This CDR3 is built from 13 residues. In germline, CDR1 is SNHLY, CDR2 FYNNEI. This chain's CDR3 is CASIGQVGLPQHF. DNA of the CDR3: TGTGCCAGCATTGGACAGGTGGGATTGCCCCAGCATTTT.

The V and J genes are TRBV13 and TRBJ1-1; no clear D. The V end was cut by 0 bases, the J end by 7 bases, with 9 bases between. CDR3 length equals 13 residues. Looked up from germline, CDR1 is PRHDT and CDR2 is FYEKMQ (reference sequence). CDR3 coding DNA: TGTGCCAGCAGCTTAGGTCCAGAAAGTGAAGCTTTCTTT. This translates into CASSLGPESEAFF.

This clone showed up many times. This sequence joins TRBV4-3 and TRBJ1-2, with a possible D match to TRBD1 (6 bases). The CDR3 extends over 16 amino acids. V shed 0 bases and J shed 3 bases, with 14 bases lying between them. CDR1 is LGHNA and CDR2 is YSLEER in the germline V gene. Written as DNA, the CDR3 is TGCGCCAGCAGCCAAGATAACACAGGGATAGACTATGGCTACACCTTC. It translates to CASSQDNTGIDYGYTF.

The chain employs TRBV7-9 and TRBJ1-1; D is uncertain. Trimming pared 3 bases from V and 1 base from J, leaving 6 bases between. The length of the CDR3 is 13 residues. Germline-derived CDR1 and CDR2 are SEHNR and FQNEAQ (reference sequence). Here the CDR3 reads CASSFSRNTEAFF. CDR3 bases: TGTGCCAGCAGCTTTAGTCGGAACACTGAAGCTTTCTTT.

This clone was found once. The rearrangement uses TRBV27 and TRBJ2-5, with 10 bases aligning to TRBD1. The length of the CDR3 is 15 residues. Per germline, CDR1 MNHEY and CDR2 SMNVEV (reference sequence). V trimming: 5 bases; J trimming: 5 bases; junction bases outside the gene matches: 8. The chain's CDR3 is CASSHRDRGRETQYF. CDR3 bases: TGTGCCAGCAGTCACCGGGACAGGGGTAGGGAGACCCAGTACTTC.

The chain joins TRBV5-1 to TRBJ1-1; 7 bases fit TRBD1. Trimming removed 3 bases from V and 5 bases from J; junction bases left unmatched: 10. The CDR3 is made up of 15 amino acids. Per the germline V gene, CDR1 is SGHRS and CDR2 is YFSETQ. This CDR3 reads CASSWDSGGTTEAFF. DNA for the CDR3: TGCGCCAGCAGCTGGGACAGTGGGGGAACGACTGAAGCTTTCTTT.